The sequence of this TCR beta chain was determined in a study of identical twins. Study-wide points: Recombination models fit unrelated individuals' TCR alpha sharing but underestimated twins'.

About this clonotype itself: Its specificity is unknown.

The CDR3 spans 16 residues. The V end lost 5 bases, the J end lost 5 bases, and 21 bases lay between the germline ends. TCRdb ran MiXCR on the 5' RACE reads and lists one entry per CDR3 protein. The sample yields 510,000 or so distinct CDR3 sequences, roughly 15% seen once. This sample also appeared in a second study, on yellow fever vaccine responses in identical twins.

The origin of this receptor is a young woman in good health. This sequence joins TRBV12-3 or TRBV12-4 and TRBJ1-1, with D possibly TRBD1 on 5 matching bases. Sequencing input: CD4+ T cells sorted from blood. Written as DNA, the CDR3 is TGTGCCAGCAGTAACGACCCCCGAGGGAGGGGTACTGAAGCTTTCTTT. Its protein product is CASSNDPRGRGTEAFF.